This T cell receptor (beta chain) was profiled in a study of cytomegalovirus exposure and HLA in healthy donors. This clone was recorded a few times. Germline V CDR1 and CDR2: SNHLY, FYNNEI. With V trimmed by 6 bases and J by 1 base, 7 bases remained unmatched. The CDR3 consists of 16 residues. The PCR used 60 Vbeta and 13 Jbeta primers. Data came from immunoSEQ multiplex PCR; TCRdb stores just in-frame clones and leaves some out. This sample has around 85,000 clones, with 80% found just once. The sample comprised PBMCs. V is TRBV2 and J is TRBJ2-5; the match to TRBD2 covers 11 bases. The sequence derives from a male donor in good health and CMV-seronegative. CDR3 sequence: CASRVAGGGPQETQYF. CDR3 coding DNA: TGTGCCAGCAGGGTAGCGGGAGGGGGGCCCCAAGAGACCCAGTACTTC.